This T cell receptor beta chain is drawn from a study of blood T cell repertoires in COVID-19 (dated by TCRdb to 2019 to 2021). For the study in its entirety: The collaborator samples originated in the United States, Italy and Spain and spanned the acute and convalescent phases of COVID-19. The prospective study material was composed of cDNA or gDNA derived from T cells, B-cell-depleted T cells, or PBMCs. Deeply sampled blood TCRbeta repertoires from subjects exposed to, actively infected with, or recovered from COVID-19 were included in the dataset. The repertoires were released in a freely available public database meant as a resource for research on the immune response to SARS-CoV-2. The samples were drawn from the first 160 participants of the ongoing ImmuneRACE study and from over a thousand subjects provided by 6 global collaborators. Sample metadata almost always included a de-identified subject ID, COVID-19 status, age in years and sex. Where available, HLA class I and class II types were taken from metadata supplied by the sample provider and were not determined by assay-based typing.

Relative to germline, V is 3 bases shorter and J is 3 bases shorter, with 9 bases between their ends. The germline V gene (reference sequence) sets CDR1 to LNHDA and CDR2 to SQIVND. Including cysteine and phenylalanine, the CDR3 has 14 amino acids. CDR3 DNA only is kept here, 42 bases in frame from base 1. TCRbeta CDR3 regions were amplified from genomic DNA by means of the immunoSEQ Assay, a bias-controlled multiplex PCR. The original pipeline was this. Nucleated cell counts per sample were estimated from amplification of reference gene primers within the assay. To quantify the absolute abundance of each unique TCRbeta CDR3 rearrangement, sequence reads were collapsed and filtered. Productive Simpson clonality was computed per sample as the square root of Simpson's diversity index over productive rearrangements. TCRdb stores this immuneACCESS table with in-frame sequences only. Part of the clones is absent; in the studies checked, under half of the shortfall reflects unresolved V genes, and no reason is known for the rest. V and J calls and clone size follow that table, whereas D and trimming were derived from the DNA. In all, the sample holds hundreds of thousands of clones, and 90% of those were seen once. The ten largest clones capture 1.7% of the sample.

Participants in the prospective study were aged about 18 to 90 years, lived in 24 United States geographic areas, and enrolled through a virtual design. In the prospective study, cohorts were assigned on the basis of participant-reported clinical history obtained from a screening survey and a study questionnaire. Each participant in the prospective study had whole blood, serum and a nasopharyngeal or oropharyngeal swab collected by mobile phlebotomists. Participants in the prospective study had the option to provide additional blood draws and questionnaires over an approximately 2-month period. Prospective study blood samples were shipped either frozen or at room temperature before DNA extraction. In regard to this clone: No cognate antigen has been identified for it. No much larger clonotype is one base removed from it; base qualities were not supplied.

Findings and caveats that apply to the study as a whole: The amount of clinical and demographic metadata varied by source and participant and was provided uncurated.

This TCR was sampled from a woman aged 18-30 years with acute COVID-19. The sequencing input was PBMCs or T cells enriched from blood (not recorded which). The chain employs TRBV19 and TRBJ1-5; the D gene cannot be resolved reliably. The DNA reads as follows: TGTGCCAGTAGTATCTGGGAGAACAATCAGCCCCAGCATTTT. The encoded protein is CASSIWENNQPQHF.